This T cell receptor beta chain came from a study of control samples from healthy donors and cancer patients. There are 15 residues in the CDR3. Germline CDR1 LNHDA, CDR2 SQIVND (reference sequence). Unmatched junction bases numbered 7, after V lost 5 bases and J lost 4 bases. TCRdb's table, derived via immunoSEQ multiplex PCR, lists solely in-frame clones and lacks some. This sample yields 75,000 to 100,000 clones, of which roughly 82% are seen a single time; 2% to 2.5% belongs to the top ten. The clonotype was recovered from a man between 60 and 70 years old in good health. The chain employs TRBV19 and TRBJ2-3; 9 positions agree with TRBD1. Sequencing was done on a sample of blood. The CDR3 reads CASSQQGALSDTQYF. CDR3 nucleotides: TGTGCCAGTAGTCAACAGGGGGCGCTTTCAGATACGCAGTATTTT.